Reported below is one T cell receptor (beta chain). Per germline, CDR1 MNHNS and CDR2 SASEGT. V lost 7 bases, J lost 0 bases, and 15 bases lay in between. The CDR3 has 15 amino acids. This entry comes from a study of OX40 agonist ivuxolimab in advanced cancers. TCRdb keeps only in-frame clones here, not all; method: immunoSEQ multiplex PCR. The table includes fewer than 120,000 clones, 89% detected once. This clonotype was sampled from an adult with an advanced solid tumor such as melanoma, head and neck, liver or kidney cancer. The input for sequencing was CD4+ or CD8+ T cells sorted from blood, taken in a trial of the OX40 agonist ivuxolimab. The J gene is TRBJ1-1, the V gene TRBV6-1; D ambiguous. CDR3 sequence (DNA): TGTGCCAGCACTCCCGGGAAGATCATGAACACTGAAGCTTTCTTT. It specifies CASTPGKIMNTEAFF.